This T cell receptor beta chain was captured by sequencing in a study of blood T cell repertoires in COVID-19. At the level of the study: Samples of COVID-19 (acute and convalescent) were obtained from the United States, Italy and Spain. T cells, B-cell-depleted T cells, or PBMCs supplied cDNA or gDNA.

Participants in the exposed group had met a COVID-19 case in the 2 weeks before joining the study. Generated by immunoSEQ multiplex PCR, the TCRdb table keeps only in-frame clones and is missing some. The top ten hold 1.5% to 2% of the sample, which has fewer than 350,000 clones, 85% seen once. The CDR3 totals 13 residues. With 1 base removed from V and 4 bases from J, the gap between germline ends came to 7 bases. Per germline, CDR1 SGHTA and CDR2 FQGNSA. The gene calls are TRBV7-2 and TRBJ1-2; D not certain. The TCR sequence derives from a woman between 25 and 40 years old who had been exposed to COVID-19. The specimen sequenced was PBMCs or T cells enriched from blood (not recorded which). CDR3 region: CASSLDTIYGYTF. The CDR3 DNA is TGTGCCAGCAGCTTAGACACGATCTATGGCTACACCTTC.